One and the same sample provided the 5 T cell receptor beta chains below, sequenced in a study of OX40 agonist ivuxolimab in advanced cancers. TCRdb keeps only in-frame clones here, not all; method: immunoSEQ multiplex PCR. The sample has about 53,000 clones, around 85% seen once; the top ten hold approximately 13%. The sample was CD4+ or CD8+ T cells sorted from blood, taken in a trial of the OX40 agonist ivuxolimab. Every receptor here comes from an adult with an advanced solid tumor such as melanoma, head and neck, liver or kidney cancer.

The rearrangement uses TRBV11-1 and TRBJ2-3; TRBD2 matches at 9 bases. Germline trimming cut 3 bases from V and 6 bases from J; bases unmatched to any gene: 13. CDR3 length: 17 residues. Germline lookup yields CDR1 SGHAT and CDR2 FQDESV (reference sequence). The CDR3 sequence: CASSFHLAGGPYDTQYF. In DNA form, the CDR3 reads TGTGCCAGCAGCTTCCACTTGGCGGGAGGGCCGTACGATACGCAGTATTTT.

The chain is built from TRBV6-5 and TRBJ1-2, with a possible D match to TRBD1 (6 bases). V was shortened by 2 bases and J by 7 bases, with 11 bases between the two germline ends. The CDR3 sequence is 13 residues long. Germline CDR1 reads MNHEY; CDR2 reads SVGAGI. The CDR3 loop is CASSYKGGGGYTF. Here the CDR3 DNA reads TGTGCCAGCAGTTACAAAGGGGGGGGTGGCTACACCTTC.

The CDR3 coding sequence is TGTGCCACCAGCAGAGATCTAAGCGGGAGTGGAACAGATACGCAGTATTTT. Amino acid sequence: CATSRDLSGSGTDTQYF. The chain joins TRBV15 to TRBJ2-3; the match to TRBD2 covers 8 bases. The V segment lost 0 bases and the J segment 3 bases; nucleotides outside the gene matches: 8. The germline CDR1 and CDR2 sequences are LNHNV and YYDKDF (reference sequence). The CDR3 runs 17 residues.

The DNA of the CDR3 is TGTGCCAGCACCCCGGGAGGGACAGGGCGCGAGCAGTACTTC. Its translation is CASTPGGTGREQYF. The chain carries TRBV28 and TRBJ2-7, with TRBD1 as a possible D gene (9 bases). V was pared by 7 bases and J by 6 bases, with 19 bases between. The CDR3 is 14 residues long. Per germline, CDR1 MDHEN and CDR2 SYDVKM.

J is TRBJ1-1 and V is TRBV12-1. TRBV12-1 has pseudogene status. CDR3 size: 10 residues. The DNA for the CDR3 is TGTGCCAGCGCGAGGACTGAAGCTTTCTTT. Protein: CASARTEAFF.